This T cell receptor beta chain was documented in a study of OX40 agonist ivuxolimab in advanced cancers. About the research overall: Ivuxolimab, which is an agonistic anti-OX40 (CD134) antibody, was administered to the patients. Prior checkpoint blockade (anti-PD-1, anti-PD-L1 or anti-CTLA-4) was permitted; around 40% had it. Findings and caveats of the study: The antigen specificity of the peripheral T cells (those that were expanded) was not determined. Clonal expansion was seen in CD4+ and CD8+ blood T cells by week 6 at 0.1 to 3.0 mg/kg.

As for this clone: Its antigen is still unknown.

Produced via immunoSEQ multiplex PCR; TCRdb's table is partial and in-frame only. The top ten hold roughly an eighth of the sample, which has 16,000 or so clones, approximately 77% seen once. V was trimmed by 2 bases and J by 6 bases, leaving 17 bases between them. Germline CDR1 is MNHEY and CDR2 is SMNVEV (reference sequence). The CDR3 sequence is 16 residues long. The clonotype originates from an adult with an advanced solid tumor such as melanoma, head and neck, liver or kidney cancer. The material sequenced was CD4+ or CD8+ T cells sorted from blood, taken in a trial of the OX40 agonist ivuxolimab. The chain couples TRBV27 to TRBJ2-1; a possible D gene is TRBD1 (6 bases). The CDR3 DNA follows: TGTGCCAGCAGTTTACTCGCCCGACAGGTAGGCAATGAGCAGTTCTTC. The encoded protein is CASSLLARQVGNEQFF.